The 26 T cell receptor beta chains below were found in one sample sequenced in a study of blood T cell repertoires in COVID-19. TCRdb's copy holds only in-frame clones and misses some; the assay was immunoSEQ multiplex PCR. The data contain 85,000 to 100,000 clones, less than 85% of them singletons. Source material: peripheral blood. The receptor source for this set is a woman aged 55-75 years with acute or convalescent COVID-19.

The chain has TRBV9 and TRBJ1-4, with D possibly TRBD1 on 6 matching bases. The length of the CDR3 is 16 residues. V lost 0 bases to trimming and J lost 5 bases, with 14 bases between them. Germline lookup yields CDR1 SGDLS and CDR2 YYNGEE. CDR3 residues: CASSVAPGGGNEKLFF. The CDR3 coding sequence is TGTGCCAGCAGCGTAGCCCCTGGGGGCGGGAATGAAAAACTGTTTTTT.

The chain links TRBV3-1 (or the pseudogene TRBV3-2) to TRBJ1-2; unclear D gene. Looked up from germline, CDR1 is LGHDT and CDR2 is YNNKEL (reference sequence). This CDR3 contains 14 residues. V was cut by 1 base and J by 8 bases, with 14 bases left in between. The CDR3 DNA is TGTGCCAGCAGCCAAGGAACCCCTTCGGGAGGCTACACCTTC. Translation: CASSQGTPSGGYTF.

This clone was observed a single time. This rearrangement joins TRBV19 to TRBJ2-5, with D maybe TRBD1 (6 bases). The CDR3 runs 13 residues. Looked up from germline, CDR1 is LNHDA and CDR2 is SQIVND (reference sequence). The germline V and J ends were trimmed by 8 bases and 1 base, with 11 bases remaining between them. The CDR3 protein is CASSQGSQETQYF. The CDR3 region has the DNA TGTGCCAGTTCACAGGGTTCCCAAGAGACCCAGTACTTC. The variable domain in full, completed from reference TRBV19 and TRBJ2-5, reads DGGITQSPKYLFRKEGQNVTLSCEQNLNHDAMYWYRQDPGQGLRLIYYSQIVNDFQKGDIAEGYSVSREKKESFPLTVTSAQKNPTAFYLCASSQGSQETQYFGPGTRLLVL.

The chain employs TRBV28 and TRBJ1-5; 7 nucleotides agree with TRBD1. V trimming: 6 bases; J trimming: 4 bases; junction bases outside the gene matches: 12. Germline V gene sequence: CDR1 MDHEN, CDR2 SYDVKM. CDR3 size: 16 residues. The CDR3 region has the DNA TGTGCCAGCAGCGACAGGGACCAGGGGTGGAATCAGCCCCAGCATTTT. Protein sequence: CASSDRDQGWNQPQHF.

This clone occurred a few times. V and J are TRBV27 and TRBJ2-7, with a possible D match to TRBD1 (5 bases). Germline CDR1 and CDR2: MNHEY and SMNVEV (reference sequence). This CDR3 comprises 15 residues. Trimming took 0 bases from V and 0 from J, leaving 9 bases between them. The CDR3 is CASSLSPTGSYEQYF. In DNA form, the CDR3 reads TGTGCCAGCAGTTTATCCCCCACAGGCTCCTACGAGCAGTACTTC.

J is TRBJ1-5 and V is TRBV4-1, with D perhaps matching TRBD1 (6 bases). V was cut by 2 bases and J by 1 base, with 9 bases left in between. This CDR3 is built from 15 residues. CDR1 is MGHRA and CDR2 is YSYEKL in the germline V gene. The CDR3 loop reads CASSQPGQSNQPQHF. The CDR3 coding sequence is TGCGCCAGCAGCCAACCCGGACAGAGCAATCAGCCCCAGCATTTT.

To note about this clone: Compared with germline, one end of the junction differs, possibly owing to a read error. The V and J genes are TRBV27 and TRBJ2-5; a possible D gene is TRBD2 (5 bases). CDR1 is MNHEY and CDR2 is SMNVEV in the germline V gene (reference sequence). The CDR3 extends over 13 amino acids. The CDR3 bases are TGTGCCAGCTCCCCCTCCCCTCAGCGGCCTCAGGACTTC. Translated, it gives CASSPSPQRPQDF.

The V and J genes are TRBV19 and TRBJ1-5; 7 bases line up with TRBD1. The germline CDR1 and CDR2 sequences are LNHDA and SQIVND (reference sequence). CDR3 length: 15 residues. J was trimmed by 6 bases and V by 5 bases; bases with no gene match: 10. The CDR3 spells CASSDRRGMGQPQHF. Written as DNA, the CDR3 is TGTGCCAGTAGTGACCGCAGGGGGATGGGTCAGCCCCAGCATTTT.

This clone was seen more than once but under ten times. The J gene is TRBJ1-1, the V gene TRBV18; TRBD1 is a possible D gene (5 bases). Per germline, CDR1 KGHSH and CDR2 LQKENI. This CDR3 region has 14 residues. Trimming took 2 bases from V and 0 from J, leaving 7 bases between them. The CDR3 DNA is TGTGCCAGCTCACCAGGGACTGTGAACACTGAAGCTTTCTTT. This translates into CASSPGTVNTEAFF.

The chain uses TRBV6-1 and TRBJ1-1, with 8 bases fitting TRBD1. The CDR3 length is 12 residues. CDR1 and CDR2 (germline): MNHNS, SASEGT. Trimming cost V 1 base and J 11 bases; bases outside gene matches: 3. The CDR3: CASSEVDRVAFF. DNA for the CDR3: TGTGCCAGCAGTGAAGTGGACAGGGTGGCTTTCTTT.

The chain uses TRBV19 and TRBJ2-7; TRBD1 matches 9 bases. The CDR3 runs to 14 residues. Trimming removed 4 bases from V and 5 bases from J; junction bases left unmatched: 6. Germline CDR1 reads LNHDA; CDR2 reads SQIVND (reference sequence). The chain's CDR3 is CASSTGTGYHEQYF. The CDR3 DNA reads TGTGCCAGTAGTACCGGGACAGGGTATCACGAGCAGTACTTC.

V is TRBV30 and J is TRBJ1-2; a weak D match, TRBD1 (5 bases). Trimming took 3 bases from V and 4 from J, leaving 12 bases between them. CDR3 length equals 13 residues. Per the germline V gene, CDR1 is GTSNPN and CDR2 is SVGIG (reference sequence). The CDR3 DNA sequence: TGTGCCTGGAGGCGGCAGGGTTCCTATGGCTACACCTTC. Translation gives CAWRRQGSYGYTF.

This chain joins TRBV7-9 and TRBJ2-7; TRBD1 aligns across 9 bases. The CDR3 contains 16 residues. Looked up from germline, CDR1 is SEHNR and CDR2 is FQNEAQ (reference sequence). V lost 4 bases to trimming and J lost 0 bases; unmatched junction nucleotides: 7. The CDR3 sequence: CASSSGTGSSSYEQYF. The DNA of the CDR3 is TGTGCCAGCAGCTCCGGGACAGGGAGTAGCTCCTACGAGCAGTACTTC.

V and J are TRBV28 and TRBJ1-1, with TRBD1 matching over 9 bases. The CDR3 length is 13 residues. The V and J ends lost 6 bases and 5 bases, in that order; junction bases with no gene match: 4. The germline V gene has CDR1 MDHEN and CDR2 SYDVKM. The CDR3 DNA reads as TGTGCCAGCAGGGACAGGGGATGGACTGAAGCTTTCTTT. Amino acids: CASRDRGWTEAFF.

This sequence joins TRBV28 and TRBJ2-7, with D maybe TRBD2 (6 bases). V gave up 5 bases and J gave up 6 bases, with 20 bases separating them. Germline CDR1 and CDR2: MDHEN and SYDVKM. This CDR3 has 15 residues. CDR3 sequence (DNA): TGTGCCAGCAGTCATGGGGGGTCTCGTCGCTCCGAGCAGTACTTC. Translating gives CASSHGGSRRSEQYF. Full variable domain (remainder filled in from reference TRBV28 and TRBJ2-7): DVKVTQSSRYLVKRTGEKVFLECVQDMDHENMFWYRQDPGLGLRLIYFSYDVKMKEKGDIPEGYSVSREKKERFSLILESASTNQTSMYLCASSHGGSRRSEQYFGPGTRLTVT.

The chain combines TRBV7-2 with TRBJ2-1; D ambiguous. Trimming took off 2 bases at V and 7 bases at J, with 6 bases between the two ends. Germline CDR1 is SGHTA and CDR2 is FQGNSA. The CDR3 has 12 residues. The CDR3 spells CASSLMRNEQFF. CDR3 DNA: TGTGCCAGCAGCTTAATGAGGAATGAGCAGTTCTTC.

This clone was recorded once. The CDR3: CASSITRSTSGNTIYF. The DNA of the CDR3 is TGTGCCAGTAGTATAACACGGAGCACCTCTGGAAACACCATATATTTT. The chain joins TRBV19 to TRBJ1-3; no reliable D call. The V end was cut by 2 bases, the J end by 0 bases, with 11 bases between. CDR3 size: 16 residues. Germline assignment: CDR1 LNHDA and CDR2 SQIVND (reference sequence). Full variable domain (remainder filled in from reference TRBV19 and TRBJ1-3): DGGITQSPKYLFRKEGQNVTLSCEQNLNHDAMYWYRQDPGQGLRLIYYSQIVNDFQKGDIAEGYSVSREKKESFPLTVTSAQKNPTAFYLCASSITRSTSGNTIYFGEGSWLTVV.

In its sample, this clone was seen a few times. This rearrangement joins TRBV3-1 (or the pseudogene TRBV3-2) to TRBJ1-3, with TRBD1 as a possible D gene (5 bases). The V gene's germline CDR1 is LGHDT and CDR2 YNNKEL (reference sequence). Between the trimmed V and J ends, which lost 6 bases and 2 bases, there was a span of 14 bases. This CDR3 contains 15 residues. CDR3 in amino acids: CASSSNTGPGNTIYF. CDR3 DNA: TGTGCCAGCAGTTCTAATACAGGTCCTGGAAACACCATATATTTT.

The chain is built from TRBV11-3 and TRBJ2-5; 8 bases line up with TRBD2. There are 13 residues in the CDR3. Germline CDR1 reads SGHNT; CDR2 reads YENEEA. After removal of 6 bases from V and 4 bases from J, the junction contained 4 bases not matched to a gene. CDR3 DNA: TGTGCCAGCAGGCGAACTAGCGGAGAGACCCAGTACTTC. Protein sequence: CASRRTSGETQYF.

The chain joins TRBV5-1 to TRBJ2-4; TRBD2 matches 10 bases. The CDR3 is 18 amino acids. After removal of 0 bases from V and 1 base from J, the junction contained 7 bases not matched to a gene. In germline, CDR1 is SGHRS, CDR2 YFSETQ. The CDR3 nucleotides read TGCGCCAGCAGCTTGGAAGGTAGCGGGGGGACGGCCAAAAACATTCAGTACTTC. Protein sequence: CASSLEGSGGTAKNIQYF.

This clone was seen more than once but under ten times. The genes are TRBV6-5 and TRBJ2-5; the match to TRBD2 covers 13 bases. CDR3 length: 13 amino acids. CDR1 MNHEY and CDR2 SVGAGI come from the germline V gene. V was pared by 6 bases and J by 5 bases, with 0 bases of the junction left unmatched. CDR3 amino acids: CASRTSGGETQYF. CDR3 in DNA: TGTGCCAGCAGGACTAGCGGGGGGGAGACCCAGTACTTC.

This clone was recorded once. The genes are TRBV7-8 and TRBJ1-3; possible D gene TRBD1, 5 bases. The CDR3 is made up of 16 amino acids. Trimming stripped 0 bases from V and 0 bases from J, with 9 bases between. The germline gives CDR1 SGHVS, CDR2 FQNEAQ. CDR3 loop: CASSLATAYSGNTIYF. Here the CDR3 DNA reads TGTGCCAGCAGCTTAGCGACAGCCTACTCTGGAAACACCATATATTTT.

The CDR3 loop is CASSHSGAKAFF. The CDR3 DNA reads as TGTGCCAGCAGCCATTCTGGGGCTAAGGCTTTCTTT. This rearrangement joins TRBV3-1 (or the pseudogene TRBV3-2) to TRBJ1-1; D may be TRBD1 (5 bases). Germline CDR1 is LGHDT and CDR2 is YNNKEL (reference sequence). Trimming removed 3 bases at V and 11 bases at J, with 13 bases between. The CDR3 is made up of 12 amino acids.

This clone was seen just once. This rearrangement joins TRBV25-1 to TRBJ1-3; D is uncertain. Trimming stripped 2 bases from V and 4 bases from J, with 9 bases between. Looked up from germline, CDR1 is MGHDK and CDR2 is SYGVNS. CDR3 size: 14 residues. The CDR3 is CASSEGGWGNTIYF. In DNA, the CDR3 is TGTGCCAGCAGTGAAGGAGGTTGGGGAAACACCATATATTTT.

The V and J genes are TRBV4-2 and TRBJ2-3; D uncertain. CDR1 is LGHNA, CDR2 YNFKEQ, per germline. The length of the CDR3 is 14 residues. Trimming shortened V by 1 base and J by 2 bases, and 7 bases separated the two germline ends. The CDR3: CASSQGQNTDTQYF. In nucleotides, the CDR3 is TGTGCCAGCAGCCAAGGACAAAACACAGATACGCAGTATTTT.

CDR3 in DNA: TGTGCCAGCAGCCCGGGACAGGGCGATATATCTAACTATGGCTACACCTTC. It codes for CASSPGQGDISNYGYTF. The chain combines TRBV7-8 with TRBJ1-2; 9 bases line up with TRBD1. V dropped 5 bases and J dropped 0; count of bases not matched to a gene: 10. Germline lookup yields CDR1 SGHVS and CDR2 FQNEAQ. CDR3 size: 17 residues.